This TCR beta chain came from a study of human T cells and chemical hapten exposure. Overall study context: Sensitization involved placing 2% DPC onto an approximately 2 cm by approximately 2 cm region of upper inner arm skin. Study-level findings and limits: Expanded TCRs grouped into significantly more large CDR3 similarity clusters than controls produced.

Germline V gene sequence: CDR1 SGHNT, CDR2 YYREEE (reference sequence). V lost 3 bases and J lost 4; bases outside the gene matches: 7. CDR3 length equals 15 residues. Sample time point: patch test 1, 2 weeks after DPC sensitization. Treatment of the sample: therapeutic diphenylcyclopropenone sensitization with weekly scalp DPC. This clonotype was counted only a few times. What it binds is unknown. TCRdb re-called the RACE reads through MiXCR, storing one row per CDR3 protein. The table has about 90,000 distinct CDR3 sequences, 10% seen once. Sequencing was performed on whole blood, taken in connection with sensitization to the hapten diphenylcyclopropenone (DPC). The receptor was derived from a man aged 35-49 years with alopecia areata. Some clones in this sample may be carry-over from other donors' samples. V is TRBV5-4 and J is TRBJ1-1; 9 bases line up with TRBD1. The DNA of the CDR3 is TGTGCCAGCAGCTCCCGGACAGGGGTTTTCACTGAAGCTTTCTTT. Its protein product is CASSSRTGVFTEAFF. Using reference TRBV5-4 and TRBJ1-1 for the parts outside the CDR3, the full variable domain is ETGVTQSPTHLIKTRGQQVTLRCSSQSGHNTVSWYQQALGQGPQFIFQYYREEENGRGNFPPRFSGLQFPNYSSELNVNALELDDSALYLCASSSRTGVFTEAFFGQGTRLTVV.